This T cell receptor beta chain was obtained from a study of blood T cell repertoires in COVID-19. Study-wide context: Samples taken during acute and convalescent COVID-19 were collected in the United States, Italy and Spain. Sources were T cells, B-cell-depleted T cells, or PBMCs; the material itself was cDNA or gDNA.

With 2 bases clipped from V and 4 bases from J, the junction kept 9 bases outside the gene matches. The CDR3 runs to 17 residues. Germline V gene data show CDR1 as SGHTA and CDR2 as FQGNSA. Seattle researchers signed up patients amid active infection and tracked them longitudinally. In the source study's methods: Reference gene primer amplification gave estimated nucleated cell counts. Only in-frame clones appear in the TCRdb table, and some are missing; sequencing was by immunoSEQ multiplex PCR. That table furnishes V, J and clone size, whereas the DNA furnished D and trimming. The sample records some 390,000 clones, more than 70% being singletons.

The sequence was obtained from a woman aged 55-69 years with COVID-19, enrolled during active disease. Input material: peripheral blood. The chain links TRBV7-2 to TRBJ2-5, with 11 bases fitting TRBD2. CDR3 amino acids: CASSLLGLAGGLETQYF. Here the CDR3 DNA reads TGTGCCAGCAGCTTATTAGGTCTAGCGGGGGGTCTAGAGACCCAGTACTTC.